Below, 3 T cell receptor beta chains from the same sample are listed, as sequenced in a study of chemoradiotherapy in HPV16-positive cancers. The data were produced by immunoSEQ multiplex PCR, yet TCRdb's version contains in-frame clones alone and is incomplete. This sample has almost 15,000 clones, with approximately 86% found just once. Sequences were derived from blood, sampled from a patient who underwent chemoradiotherapy. These receptors all come from a human donor with HPV-associated anogenital cancer.

The chain links TRBV5-6 to TRBJ1-6, with D tentatively TRBD1 (5 bases). V was cut by 2 bases and J by 6 bases, with 12 bases left in between. CDR1 and CDR2 (germline): SGHDT, YYEEEE. The length of the CDR3 is 15 residues. The CDR3 bases are TGTGCCAGCAGCTTTAGGGGTCAGACTAATTCACCCCTCCACTTT. Translating gives CASSFRGQTNSPLHF.

V usage is TRBV10-3 and J usage is TRBJ2-5; TRBD2 agrees at 16 bases. Per germline, CDR1 ENHRY and CDR2 SYGVKD. This CDR3 is built from 17 residues. V shed 6 bases, J shed 5 bases, and the junction held 9 bases outside the gene matches. CDR3 residues: CAIRPGTSGRDGETQYF. CDR3 bases: TGTGCCATCAGGCCCGGGACTAGCGGGAGGGACGGGGAGACCCAGTACTTC.

The chain uses TRBV7-2 and TRBJ2-1; D not certain. The CDR3 is 15 amino acids. Germline-derived CDR1 and CDR2 are SGHTA and FQGNSA. V lost 1 base and J 8 bases, leaving 15 bases between the germline ends. In nucleotides, the CDR3 is TGTGCCAGCAGCTTAGATCGGGCCCCTACCGATGAGCAGTTCTTC. Translating it yields CASSLDRAPTDEQFF.